The text below deals with one T cell receptor (beta chain). Its antigen is unidentified. Per the original data handling: After removing out-of-frame reads, over 2 million distinct TCRbeta sequences remained. Sequencing used immunoSEQ multiplex PCR; TCRdb keeps in-frame clones, though not all of them. V and J calls and clone size are as listed in that table; D and trimming were resolved from the DNA. The sample records tens of thousands of clones, 70% to 80% being singletons. This specimen belongs to a study of memory CD4+ T cells and cytomegalovirus serostatus. Findings and caveats of the study: A US-trained random forest predicted CMV serostatus with median AUC around 0.9. CD4+ memory repertoires contained 67 of 164 reported CMV TCRbeta sequences.

The sort gate was single viable CD3+CD4+CD8-CD45RO+ cells for memory CD4+ T cells. Serostatus was set by detecting CMV pp150, pp28, p38, p52 IgG. Sample: memory CD4+ T cells from blood. The TCR originated in an adult in good health and CMV-seropositive.

The CDR3 sequence is CASTAADTQYF. The CDR3 DNA reads as TGTGCCAGCACAGCGGCAGATACGCAGTATTTT. The chain recombines TRBV7-9 with TRBJ2-3, with D maybe TRBD2 (5 bases). The CDR3 sequence is 11 residues long. V was shortened by 7 bases and J by 4 bases, with 6 bases between the two germline ends. Germline values: CDR1 SEHNR, CDR2 FQNEAQ (reference sequence).